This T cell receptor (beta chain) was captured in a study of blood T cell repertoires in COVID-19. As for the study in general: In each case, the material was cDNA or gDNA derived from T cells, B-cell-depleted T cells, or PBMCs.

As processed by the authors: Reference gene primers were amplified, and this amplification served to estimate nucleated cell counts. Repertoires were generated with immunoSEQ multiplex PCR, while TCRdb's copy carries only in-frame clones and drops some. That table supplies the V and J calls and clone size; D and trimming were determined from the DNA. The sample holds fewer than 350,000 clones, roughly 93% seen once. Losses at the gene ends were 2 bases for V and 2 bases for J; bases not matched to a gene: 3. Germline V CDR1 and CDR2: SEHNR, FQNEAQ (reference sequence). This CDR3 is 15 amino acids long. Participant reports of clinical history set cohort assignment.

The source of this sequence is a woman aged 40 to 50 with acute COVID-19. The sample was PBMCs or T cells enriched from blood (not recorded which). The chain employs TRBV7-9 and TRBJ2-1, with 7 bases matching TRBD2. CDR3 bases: TGTGCCAGCAGCTTAACCGGGACTACCTACAATGAGCAGTTCTTC. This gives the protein CASSLTGTTYNEQFF.